This TCR beta chain was sequenced during a study of T-cell memory formation after mild COVID-19. About the research overall: Among the donors, TCR clusters were largely specific to each donor. Study observations and caveats: Clones that contracted from day 15 to 85 were balanced CD4/CD8, while later expanders leaned CD4+. That cross-reactive memory joined was suggested by some responding clones appearing in pre-infection memory.

V was clipped by 4 bases and J by 4 bases, with 19 bases between them. Looked up from germline, CDR1 is DFQATT and CDR2 is SNEGSKA (reference sequence). CDR3 length equals 15 residues. This clonotype has just a few counts. The antigen is unknown. Barcoded TCR alpha and TCR beta cDNA libraries with UMIs came from 5'RACE using constant-segment primers. TCRdb itself ran the 5' RACE reads through MiXCR, one entry per CDR3 protein. The repertoire holds 300,000 to 400,000 distinct CDR3 sequences, with less than 20% as singletons. This sequence was found in a man younger than 35 who had mild COVID-19 (a few samples of this study predate the infection). Cell type and time point are not known. The V call is TRBV20-1, the J call TRBJ1-2; unclear D gene. Sequenced: PBMCs or a T cell subset sorted from them (not recorded which). The CDR3 sequence: CSATSATAFGYGYTF. The CDR3 DNA reads as TGCAGTGCTACCTCGGCCACGGCGTTTGGCTATGGCTACACCTTC.